The present T cell receptor beta chain was sequenced within a study of shared T cell receptors in the human thymus. This CDR3 is built from 16 residues. Germline lookup yields CDR1 SGHDT and CDR2 YYEEEE. V dropped 2 bases and J dropped 0 bases, with 12 bases sitting between them. Assay: immunoSEQ multiplex PCR; the TCRdb copy retains only in-frame clones and omits some. This table has 630,000 or so clones, roughly 86% appearing once. This same sample was also part of a study on human thymus T cells. That report adds: Donation came from healthy Finnish infants having corrective surgery for congenital heart defects. Resections were taken during corrective heart surgery, and the thymus tissue came from these. Thymic and blood repertoires appeared to carry a bias in their V and J gene usage. Related research described thymic repertoires that were highly overlapping among unrelated individuals.

Sequences were obtained from thymocytes. The gene calls are TRBV5-6 and TRBJ2-4, with D possibly matching TRBD2 (6 bases). This receptor was identified in a boy younger than two with a congenital heart defect. As DNA, the CDR3 is TGTGCCAGCAGCTTCGGCGGGGCCATAGCCAAAAACATTCAGTACTTC. It encodes CASSFGGAIAKNIQYF. The full variable domain, with the rest looked up from reference TRBV5-6 and TRBJ2-4, is DAGVTQSPTHLIKTRGQQVTLRCSPKSGHDTVSWYQQALGQGPQFIFQYYEEEERQRGNFPDRFSGHQFPNYSSELNVNALLLGDSALYLCASSFGGAIAKNIQYFGAGTRLSVL.